This T cell receptor beta chain was retrieved from a study of T cells of healthy individuals. Germline V gives CDR1 MNHEY, CDR2 SMNVEV (reference sequence). The CDR3 runs 13 residues. Deletions cut 8 bases from V and 7 bases from J, with 17 bases between. This clonotype was found a few times. One entry per CDR3 protein results from TCRdb running MiXCR on the 5' RACE reads. The repertoire holds about 63,000 distinct CDR3 sequences, about 17% seen once, with around 5.1% in the top ten. The source of this sequence is a human donor in good health. The chain employs TRBV27 and TRBJ1-2; D is possibly TRBD1 (6 bases). CDR3 loop: CASGQDSRGGYTF. The CDR3 coding sequence is TGTGCCAGCGGCCAGGACAGTCGCGGTGGCTACACCTTC.